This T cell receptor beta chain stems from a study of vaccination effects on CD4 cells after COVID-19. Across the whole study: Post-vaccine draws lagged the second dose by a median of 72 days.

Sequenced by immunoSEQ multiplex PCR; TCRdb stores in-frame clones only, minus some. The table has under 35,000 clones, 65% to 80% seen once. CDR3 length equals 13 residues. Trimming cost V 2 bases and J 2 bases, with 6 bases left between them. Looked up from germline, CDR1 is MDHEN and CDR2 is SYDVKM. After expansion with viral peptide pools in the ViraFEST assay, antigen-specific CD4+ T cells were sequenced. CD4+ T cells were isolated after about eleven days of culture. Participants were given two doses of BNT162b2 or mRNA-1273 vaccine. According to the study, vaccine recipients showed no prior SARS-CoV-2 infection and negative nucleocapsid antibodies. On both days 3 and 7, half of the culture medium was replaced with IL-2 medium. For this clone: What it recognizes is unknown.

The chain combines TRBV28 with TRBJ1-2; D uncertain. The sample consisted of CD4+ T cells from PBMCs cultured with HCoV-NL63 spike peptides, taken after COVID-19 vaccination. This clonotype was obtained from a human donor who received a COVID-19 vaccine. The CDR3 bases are TGTGCCAGCAGTTTACGAAGAAACTATGGCTACACCTTC. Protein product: CASSLRRNYGYTF.